Following are 15 T cell receptor beta chains from one sample sequenced in a study of blood T cell repertoires in COVID-19. Some clones are missing from TCRdb's copy, which holds only in-frame ones; the method was immunoSEQ multiplex PCR. The data show about 150,000 clones, roughly 84% seen once. Sequencing was performed on PBMCs or T cells enriched from blood (not recorded which). These receptors were collected from a woman aged 45 to 65 who had recovered from COVID-19.

This clone was counted once. V and J are TRBV2 and TRBJ1-1; TRBD1 matches 12 bases. Germline V lookup: CDR1 SNHLY, CDR2 FYNNEI. CDR3 length: 14 residues. Trimming cost V 6 bases and J 4 bases; bases outside gene matches: 3. Here the CDR3 DNA reads TGTGCCAGCAGCCCGGGACAGGGGGCCACTGAAGCTTTCTTT. Its protein product is CASSPGQGATEAFF.

V usage is TRBV7-9 and J usage is TRBJ2-1; D remains unclear. Germline V gives CDR1 SEHNR, CDR2 FQNEAQ (reference sequence). Between the trimmed V and J ends, which lost 5 bases and 4 bases, there was a span of 21 bases. This CDR3 contains 17 residues. The chain's CDR3 is CASSPLPELTTYNEQFF. CDR3 DNA: TGTGCCAGCAGCCCCCTCCCCGAGCTAACTACTTACAATGAGCAGTTCTTC.

V gene TRBV19 combines with J gene TRBJ2-5, with TRBD2 as a possible D gene (6 bases). This CDR3 spans 17 amino acids. Trimming left V 3 bases short and J 5 bases short, with 22 bases between. The germline V gene has CDR1 LNHDA and CDR2 SQIVND (reference sequence). The chain's CDR3 is CASSMGRDWSLRETQYF. CDR3 bases: TGTGCCAGTAGTATGGGGCGGGACTGGAGTCTCCGTGAGACCCAGTACTTC. The full variable domain, with the rest looked up from reference TRBV19 and TRBJ2-5, is DGGITQSPKYLFRKEGQNVTLSCEQNLNHDAMYWYRQDPGQGLRLIYYSQIVNDFQKGDIAEGYSVSREKKESFPLTVTSAQKNPTAFYLCASSMGRDWSLRETQYFGPGTRLLVL.

This chain joins TRBV7-3 and TRBJ1-2; TRBD1 agrees at 7 bases. Losses at the gene ends were 5 bases for V and 4 bases for J; bases not matched to a gene: 10. The CDR3 sequence is 15 residues long. CDR1 SGHTA and CDR2 FQGTGA come from the germline V gene. The CDR3 loop reads CASSPTGQITYGYTF. The CDR3 coding sequence is TGTGCCAGCAGCCCCACGGGACAGATCACCTATGGCTACACCTTC.

Here the CDR3 DNA reads TGTGCCAGCAGTTACACGGGGGGGGAGGGCGAGCAGTTCTTC. Translated: CASSYTGGEGEQFF. V gene TRBV6-5 combines with J gene TRBJ2-1, with 8 bases fitting TRBD2. The V gene's germline CDR1 is MNHEY and CDR2 SVGAGI. The CDR3 runs 14 residues. V lost 2 bases and J lost 10; bases outside the gene matches: 7.

This chain links TRBV4-2 with TRBJ2-3, with D unclear. The germline V and J ends were trimmed by 0 bases and 6 bases, with 16 bases remaining between them. Germline V CDR1 and CDR2: LGHNA, YNFKEQ. The CDR3 spans 16 residues. The CDR3 loop reads CASSQELALPPDTQYF. CDR3 bases: TGTGCCAGCAGCCAAGAGTTGGCTTTACCGCCTGATACGCAGTATTTT.

The chain carries TRBV12-3 or TRBV12-4 and TRBJ1-2; maybe TRBD1 (6 bases). The CDR3 is made up of 13 amino acids. V gave up 4 bases and J gave up 4 bases, with 10 bases separating them. The CDR3 DNA follows: TGTGCCAGCAGTTCTGCAGGGGCCTATGGCTACACCTTC. This sequence encodes CASSSAGAYGYTF.

The gene calls are TRBV3-1 (or the pseudogene TRBV3-2) and TRBJ2-7, with 7 bases that match TRBD1. The CDR3 totals 13 residues. V was clipped by 4 bases and J by 5 bases; unmatched bases: 5. CDR1 and CDR2 (germline): LGHDT, YNNKEL (reference sequence). The CDR3 region is CASSRTGTHEQYF. The CDR3, as DNA: TGTGCCAGCAGCCGGACAGGCACCCACGAGCAGTACTTC.

The chain uses TRBV18 and TRBJ1-2, with TRBD1 matching 9 bases. The CDR3 covers 15 residues. The V and J ends lost 3 bases and 3 bases, in that order; junction bases with no gene match: 5. Germline V gene data show CDR1 as KGHSH and CDR2 as LQKENI. This chain's CDR3 is CASSPGGQGDYGYTF. The CDR3 DNA reads as TGTGCCAGCTCACCGGGGGGACAGGGTGACTATGGCTACACCTTC.

CDR3 coding DNA: TGTGCCAGCAGTTACTCGAGCGGGAGTCAAAATGAGCAGTTCTTC. Translation gives CASSYSSGSQNEQFF. The V call is TRBV6-5, the J call TRBJ2-1, with 8 bases aligning to TRBD2. This CDR3 comprises 15 residues. The V gene end was trimmed by 0 bases and the J gene end by 7 bases; junction bases not matched to a gene: 5. Germline loops: CDR1 MNHEY, CDR2 SVGAGI.

The chain carries TRBV7-9 and TRBJ2-5; 7 bases align to TRBD1. The CDR3 extends over 15 amino acids. The V and J ends lost 6 bases and 2 bases, in that order; junction bases with no gene match: 9. In germline, CDR1 is SEHNR, CDR2 FQNEAQ (reference sequence). CDR3 nucleotides: TGTGCCAGCAGTTTCAGATTGGACAGGCAAGAGACCCAGTACTTC. The encoded protein is CASSFRLDRQETQYF.

In the case of this clone: One end of the junction does not line up with germline, which may come from a read error. The chain combines TRBV18 with TRBJ1-1; 8 nucleotides match TRBD1. Germline V gene lookup returns CDR1 KGHSH and CDR2 LQKENI. The CDR3 runs to 20 residues. CDR3 DNA: TGTGCCAGCTCACCACCGCGAGGACAGGGATCACCCTTAAGGAACGCTGAAGCTTTCTTT. Translating gives CASSPPRGQGSPLRNAEAFF.

This sequence joins TRBV14 and TRBJ1-1; D remains unclear. The CDR3 consists of 13 residues. Germline assignment: CDR1 SGHDN and CDR2 FVKESK. Trimming took 4 bases from V and 1 from J, leaving 7 bases between them. CDR3 amino acids: CASSRGRNTEAFF. The DNA of the CDR3 is TGTGCCAGCAGCCGCGGTAGGAACACTGAAGCTTTCTTT. Full variable domain (missing parts from reference TRBV14 and TRBJ1-1): EAGVTQFPSHSVIEKGQTVTLRCDPISGHDNLYWYRRVMGKEIKFLLHFVKESKQDESGMPNNRFLAERTGGTYSTLKVQPAELEDSGVYFCASSRGRNTEAFFGQGTRLTVV.

This chain connects TRBV4-1 to TRBJ2-3; 11 nucleotides align to TRBD2. This CDR3 is 18 amino acids long. The junction had 10 bases not matched to a gene; V was cut back by 3 bases and J by 2 bases. The V gene's germline CDR1 is MGHRA and CDR2 YSYEKL. The CDR3 loop is CASSHPTPSGGTTDTQYF. CDR3 nucleotides: TGCGCCAGCAGCCACCCAACCCCTAGCGGGGGGACCACAGATACGCAGTATTTT.

The chain carries TRBV5-1 and TRBJ2-7; TRBD1 aligns across 8 bases. Germline CDR1 is SGHRS and CDR2 is YFSETQ. Trimming removed 3 bases from V and 6 bases from J; junction bases left unmatched: 8. The CDR3 consists of 14 residues. The CDR3 loop reads CASSSQTGEAEQYF. In DNA form, the CDR3 reads TGCGCCAGCAGCTCCCAGACAGGGGAGGCCGAGCAGTACTTC. Full variable domain (missing parts from reference TRBV5-1 and TRBJ2-7): KAGVTQTPRYLIKTRGQQVTLSCSPISGHRSVSWYQQTPGQGLQFLFEYFSETQRNKGNFPGRFSGRQFSNSRSEMNVSTLELGDSALYLCASSSQTGEAEQYFGPGTRLTVT.